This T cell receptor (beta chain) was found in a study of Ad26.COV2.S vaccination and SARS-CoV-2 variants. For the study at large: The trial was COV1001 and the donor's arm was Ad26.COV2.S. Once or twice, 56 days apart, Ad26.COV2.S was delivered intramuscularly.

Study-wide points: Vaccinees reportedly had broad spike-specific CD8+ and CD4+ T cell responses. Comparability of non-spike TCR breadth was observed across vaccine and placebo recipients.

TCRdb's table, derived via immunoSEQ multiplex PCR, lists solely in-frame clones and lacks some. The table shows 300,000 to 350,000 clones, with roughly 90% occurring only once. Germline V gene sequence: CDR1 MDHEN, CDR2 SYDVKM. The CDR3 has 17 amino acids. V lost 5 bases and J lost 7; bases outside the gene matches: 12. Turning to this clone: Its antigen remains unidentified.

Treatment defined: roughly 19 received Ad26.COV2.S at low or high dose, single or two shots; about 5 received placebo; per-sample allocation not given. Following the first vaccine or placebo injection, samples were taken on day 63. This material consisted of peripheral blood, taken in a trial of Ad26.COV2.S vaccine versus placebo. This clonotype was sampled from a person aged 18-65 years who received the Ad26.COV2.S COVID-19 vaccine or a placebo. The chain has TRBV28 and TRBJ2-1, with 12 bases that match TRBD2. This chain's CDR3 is CASSPRAGLAGGNEQFF. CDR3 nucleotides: TGTGCCAGCAGTCCCCGGGCGGGGCTAGCGGGAGGGAATGAGCAGTTCTTC.